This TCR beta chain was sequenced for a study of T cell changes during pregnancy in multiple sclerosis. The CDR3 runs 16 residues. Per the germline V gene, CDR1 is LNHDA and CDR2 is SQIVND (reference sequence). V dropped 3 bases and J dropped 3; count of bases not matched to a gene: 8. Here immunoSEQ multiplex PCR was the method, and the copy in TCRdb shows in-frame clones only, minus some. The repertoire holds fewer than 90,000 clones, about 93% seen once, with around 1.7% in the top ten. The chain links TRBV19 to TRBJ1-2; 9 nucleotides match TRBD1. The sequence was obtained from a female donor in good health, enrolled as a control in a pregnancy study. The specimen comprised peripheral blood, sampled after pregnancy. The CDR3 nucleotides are TGTGCCAGTAGTATCTCCCGGACAGGGGATTACTATGGCTACACCTTC. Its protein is CASSISRTGDYYGYTF.